The entry below gives a single TCR beta chain sequence along with its context. Its matching antigen is unknown. The whole isolated RNA underwent reverse transcription, so sequencing captured expressed TCRB transcripts. Sequenced by immunoSEQ multiplex PCR; TCRdb stores in-frame clones only, minus some. The sample contains about 120,000 clones, 16% of which appear only once. The data derive from a study of beta chain features in type 1 diabetes. Regarding the study as a whole: PCR, the amplification step, might favor shorter templates, equally in patients and controls. No resolution was reached here on whether HLA type influences TCRB rearrangement. Naive, central memory and Treg TCRB repertoires seemed to resemble each other more closely in patients than they did in healthy donors. Researchers report that Type 1 diabetes patients had moderately but significantly shorter TCRB CDR3s across all four CD4+ subsets.

Germline lookup yields CDR1 ENHRY and CDR2 SYGVKD. This CDR3 contains 14 residues. The V gene lost 4 bases and the J gene lost 1 base, with 8 bases spanning the gap. Sample: central memory CD4+ T cells from blood. The rearrangement links TRBV10-3 to TRBJ1-3, with D possibly matching TRBD1 (5 bases). The sequence derives from a man aged 25 to 40 with type 1 diabetes. The CDR3 sequence is CAISGDLSGNTIYF. CDR3 nucleotide sequence: TGTGCCATCAGTGGGGACCTATCTGGAAACACCATATATTTT.